This TCR beta chain originates from a study of blood T cell repertoires in COVID-19. The protocol was immunoSEQ multiplex PCR, while the TCRdb copy is restricted to in-frame clones and leaves out a portion. The sample includes around 120,000 clones, around four fifths seen only once; the top ten take approximately 6.3%. Trimming took 1 base from V and 2 from J; bases not matched to a gene: 10. The CDR3 length is 17 residues. Germline values: CDR1 LNHDA, CDR2 SQIVND (reference sequence). The receptor comes from a man aged 80 or over with active or convalescent COVID-19. Sequencing used peripheral blood. The chain recombines TRBV19 with TRBJ2-7; 8 bases agree with TRBD2. CDR3: CASSIAAASGYTYEQYF. For the CDR3, the DNA is TGTGCCAGTAGTATAGCGGCGGCTAGCGGGTACACCTACGAGCAGTACTTC.